A selection of T cell receptor beta chains follows, all from one sample in a study of monozygotic twins with inflammatory bowel disease. For each CDR3 protein, TCRdb gives one entry from its re-call of the 5' RACE reads, without DNA. This repertoire comprises around 450,000 distinct CDR3 sequences; its ten largest clones make up 2% to 3%. Material: blood. These receptors all come from a human donor with ulcerative colitis or Crohn's disease, or a healthy co-twin of an affected twin (not recorded which). The CDR3 runs from the conserved cysteine through the conserved F or W. Fields, in order: V gene, J gene, CDR3 protein.

>TRBV29-1|TRBJ2-7
CSVEDHERKDDYEQYF
>TRBV7-2|TRBJ2-7
CASSLARGPSYEQYF
>TRBV6-1|TRBJ2-3
CATVVPSTDTQYF
>TRBV29-1|TRBJ1-6
CSVSDTNSPLHF
>TRBV20-1|TRBJ1-5
CSATYPQGSNQPQHF
>TRBV28|TRBJ2-1
CASSLWRGLNEQFF
>TRBV7-2|TRBJ2-3
CASSFDGLAGGVDTQYF
>TRBV4-1|TRBJ1-1
CASSLGAYTEAFF
>TRBV29-1|TRBJ2-3
CSVDGRSTDTQYF
>TRBV7-2|TRBJ1-3
CASSSRSPGSGATIYF
>TRBV27|TRBJ2-2
CASSPNVRDTGELFF
>TRBV5-1|TRBJ2-5
CASRLTPSGETQYF
>TRBV5-4|TRBJ2-7
CASSFVSGSEEQYF
>TRBV5-1|TRBJ2-7
CASTNPNTSGEYEQYF
>TRBV20-1|TRBJ2-3
CSARGLAEGTDTQYF
>TRBV24-1|TRBJ2-5
CATSDPTGVQETQYF